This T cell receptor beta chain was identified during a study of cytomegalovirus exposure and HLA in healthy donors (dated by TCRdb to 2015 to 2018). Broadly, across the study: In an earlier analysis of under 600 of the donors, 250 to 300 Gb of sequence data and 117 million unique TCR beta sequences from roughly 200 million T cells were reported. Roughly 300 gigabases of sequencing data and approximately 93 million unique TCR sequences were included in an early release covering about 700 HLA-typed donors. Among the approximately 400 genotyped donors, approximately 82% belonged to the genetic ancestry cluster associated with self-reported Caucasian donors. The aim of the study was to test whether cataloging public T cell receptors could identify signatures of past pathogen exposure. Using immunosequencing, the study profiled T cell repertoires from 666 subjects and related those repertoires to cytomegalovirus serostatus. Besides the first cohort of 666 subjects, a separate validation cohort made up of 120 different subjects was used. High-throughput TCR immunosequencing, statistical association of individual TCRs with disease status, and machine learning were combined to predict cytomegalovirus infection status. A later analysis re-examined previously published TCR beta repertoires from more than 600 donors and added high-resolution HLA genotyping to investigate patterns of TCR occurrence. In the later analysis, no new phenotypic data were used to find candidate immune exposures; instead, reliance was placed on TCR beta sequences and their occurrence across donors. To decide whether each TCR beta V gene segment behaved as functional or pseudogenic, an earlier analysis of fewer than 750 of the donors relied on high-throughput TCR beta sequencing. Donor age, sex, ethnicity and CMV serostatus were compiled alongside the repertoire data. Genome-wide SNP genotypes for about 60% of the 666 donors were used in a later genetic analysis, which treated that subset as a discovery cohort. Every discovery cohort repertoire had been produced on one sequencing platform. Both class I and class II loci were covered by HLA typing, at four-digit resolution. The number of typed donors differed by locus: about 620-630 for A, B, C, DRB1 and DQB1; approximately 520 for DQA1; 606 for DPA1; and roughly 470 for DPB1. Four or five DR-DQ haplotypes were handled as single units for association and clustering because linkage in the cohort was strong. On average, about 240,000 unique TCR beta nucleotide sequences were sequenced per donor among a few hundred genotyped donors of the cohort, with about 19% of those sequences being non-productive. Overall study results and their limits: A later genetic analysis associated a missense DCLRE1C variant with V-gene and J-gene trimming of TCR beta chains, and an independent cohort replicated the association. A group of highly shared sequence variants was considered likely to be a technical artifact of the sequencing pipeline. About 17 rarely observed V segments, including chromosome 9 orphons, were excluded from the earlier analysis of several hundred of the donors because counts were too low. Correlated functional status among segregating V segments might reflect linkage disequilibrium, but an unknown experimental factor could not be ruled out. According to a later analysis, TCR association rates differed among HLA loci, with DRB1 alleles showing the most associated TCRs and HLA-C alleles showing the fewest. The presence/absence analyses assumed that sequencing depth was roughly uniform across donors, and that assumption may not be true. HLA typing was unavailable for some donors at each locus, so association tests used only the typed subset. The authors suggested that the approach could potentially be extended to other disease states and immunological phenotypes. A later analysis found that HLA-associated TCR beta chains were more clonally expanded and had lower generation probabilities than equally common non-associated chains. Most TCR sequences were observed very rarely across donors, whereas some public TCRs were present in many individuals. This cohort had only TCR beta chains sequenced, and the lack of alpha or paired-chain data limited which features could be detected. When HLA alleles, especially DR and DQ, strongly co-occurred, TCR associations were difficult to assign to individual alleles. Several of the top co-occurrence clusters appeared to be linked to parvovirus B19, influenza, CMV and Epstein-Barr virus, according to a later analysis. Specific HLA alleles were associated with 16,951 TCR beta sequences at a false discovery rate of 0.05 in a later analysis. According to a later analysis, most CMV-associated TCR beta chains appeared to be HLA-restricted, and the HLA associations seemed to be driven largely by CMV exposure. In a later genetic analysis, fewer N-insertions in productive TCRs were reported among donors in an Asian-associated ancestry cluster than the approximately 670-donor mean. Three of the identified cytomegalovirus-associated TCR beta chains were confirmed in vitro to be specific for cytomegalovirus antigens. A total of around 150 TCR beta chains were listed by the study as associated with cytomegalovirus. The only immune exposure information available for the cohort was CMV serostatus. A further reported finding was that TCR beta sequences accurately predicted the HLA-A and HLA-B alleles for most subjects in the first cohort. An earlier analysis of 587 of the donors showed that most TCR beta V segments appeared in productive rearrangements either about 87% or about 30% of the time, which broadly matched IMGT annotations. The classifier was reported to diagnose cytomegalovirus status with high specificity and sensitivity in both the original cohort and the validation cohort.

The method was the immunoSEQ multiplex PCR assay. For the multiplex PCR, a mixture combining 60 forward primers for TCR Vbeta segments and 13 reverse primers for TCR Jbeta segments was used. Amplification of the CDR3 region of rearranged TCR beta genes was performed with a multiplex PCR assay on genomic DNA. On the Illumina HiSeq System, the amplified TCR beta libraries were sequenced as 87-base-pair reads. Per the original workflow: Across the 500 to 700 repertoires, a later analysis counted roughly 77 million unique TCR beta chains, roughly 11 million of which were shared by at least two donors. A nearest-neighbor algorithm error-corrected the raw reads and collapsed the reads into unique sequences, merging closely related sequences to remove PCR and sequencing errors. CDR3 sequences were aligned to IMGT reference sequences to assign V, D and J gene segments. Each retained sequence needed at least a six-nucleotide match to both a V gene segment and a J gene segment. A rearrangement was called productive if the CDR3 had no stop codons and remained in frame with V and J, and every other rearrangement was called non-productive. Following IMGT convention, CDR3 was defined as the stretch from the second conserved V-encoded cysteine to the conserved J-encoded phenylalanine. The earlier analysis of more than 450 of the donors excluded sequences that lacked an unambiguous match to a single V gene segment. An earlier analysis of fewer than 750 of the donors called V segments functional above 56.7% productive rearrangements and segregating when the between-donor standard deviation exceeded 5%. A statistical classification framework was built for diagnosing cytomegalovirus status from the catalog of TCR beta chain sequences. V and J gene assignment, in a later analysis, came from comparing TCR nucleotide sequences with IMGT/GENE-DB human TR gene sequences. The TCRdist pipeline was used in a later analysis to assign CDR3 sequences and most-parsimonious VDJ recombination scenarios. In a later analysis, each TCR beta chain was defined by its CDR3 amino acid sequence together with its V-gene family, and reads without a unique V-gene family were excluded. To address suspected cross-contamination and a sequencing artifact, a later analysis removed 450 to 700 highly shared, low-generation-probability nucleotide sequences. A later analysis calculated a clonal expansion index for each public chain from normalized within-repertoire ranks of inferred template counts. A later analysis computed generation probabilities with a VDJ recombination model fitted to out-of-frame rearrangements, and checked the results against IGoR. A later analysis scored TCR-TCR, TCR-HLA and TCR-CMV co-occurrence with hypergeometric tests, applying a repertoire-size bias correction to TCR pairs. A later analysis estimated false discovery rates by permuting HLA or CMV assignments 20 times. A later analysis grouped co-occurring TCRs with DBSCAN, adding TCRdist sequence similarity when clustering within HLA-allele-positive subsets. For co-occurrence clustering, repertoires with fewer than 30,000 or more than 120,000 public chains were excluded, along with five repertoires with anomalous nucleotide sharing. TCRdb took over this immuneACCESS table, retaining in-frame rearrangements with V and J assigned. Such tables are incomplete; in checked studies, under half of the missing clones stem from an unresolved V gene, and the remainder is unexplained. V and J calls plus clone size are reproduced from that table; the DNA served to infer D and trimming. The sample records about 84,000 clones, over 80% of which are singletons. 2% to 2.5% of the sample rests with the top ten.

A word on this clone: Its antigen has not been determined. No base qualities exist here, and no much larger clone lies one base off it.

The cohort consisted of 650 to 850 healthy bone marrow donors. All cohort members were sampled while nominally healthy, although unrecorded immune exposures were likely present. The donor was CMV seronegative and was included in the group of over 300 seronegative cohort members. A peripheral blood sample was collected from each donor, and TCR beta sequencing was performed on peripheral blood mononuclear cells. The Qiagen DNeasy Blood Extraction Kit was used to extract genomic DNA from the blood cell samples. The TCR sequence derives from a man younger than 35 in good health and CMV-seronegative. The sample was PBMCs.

CDR3 reads: CASTSSGQGNYGYTF. The bases are TGTGCCAGCACTTCTTCCGGGCAGGGCAACTATGGCTACACCTTC. In this chain, TRBV27 is recombined with TRBJ1-2; the D gene is perhaps TRBD1, on 5 matching bases. CDR1 and CDR2 (MNHEY, SMNVEV) derive from the germline V gene (reference sequence). Trimming removed 7 bases from V and 2 bases from J, leaving 17 bases between the germline ends. Measured from the cysteine to the phenylalanine, the CDR3 is 15 residues long. Of the read, only the CDR3 DNA is kept; its 45 bases are in frame from base 1.